This T cell receptor (beta chain) originates from a study of cytomegalovirus exposure and HLA in healthy donors. The wider study: As an earlier analysis found, about 200 million T cells yielded about 120 million unique TCR beta sequences. Some 85 million unique TCRs, all from HLA-typed donors, were included in an early release of the data.

On this clone: Antigen unknown.

Study results and limitations: In a later analysis, compared with equally common non-associated chains, HLA-associated beta chains were more expanded.

Primers: 60 Vbeta forward and 13 Jbeta reverse. Profiling relied on immunoSEQ multiplex PCR, and the TCRdb table lists in-frame clones only, not all of them. The data contain some 150,000 clones, 72% of them singletons. This sequence originates from a man over 45 in good health and CMV-seropositive. Specimen: PBMCs.

CDR3 loop: CATSTREEGSYEQYF. CDR3 DNA: TGTGCCACCAGCACCAGGGAGGAGGGATCCTACGAGCAGTACTTC. V gene TRBV15 combines with J gene TRBJ2-7, with D perhaps TRBD2 (6 bases). Germline loops: CDR1 LNHNV, CDR2 YYDKDF (reference sequence). With 4 bases removed from V and 1 base from J, the gap between germline ends came to 14 bases. The CDR3 loop spans 15 amino acids.